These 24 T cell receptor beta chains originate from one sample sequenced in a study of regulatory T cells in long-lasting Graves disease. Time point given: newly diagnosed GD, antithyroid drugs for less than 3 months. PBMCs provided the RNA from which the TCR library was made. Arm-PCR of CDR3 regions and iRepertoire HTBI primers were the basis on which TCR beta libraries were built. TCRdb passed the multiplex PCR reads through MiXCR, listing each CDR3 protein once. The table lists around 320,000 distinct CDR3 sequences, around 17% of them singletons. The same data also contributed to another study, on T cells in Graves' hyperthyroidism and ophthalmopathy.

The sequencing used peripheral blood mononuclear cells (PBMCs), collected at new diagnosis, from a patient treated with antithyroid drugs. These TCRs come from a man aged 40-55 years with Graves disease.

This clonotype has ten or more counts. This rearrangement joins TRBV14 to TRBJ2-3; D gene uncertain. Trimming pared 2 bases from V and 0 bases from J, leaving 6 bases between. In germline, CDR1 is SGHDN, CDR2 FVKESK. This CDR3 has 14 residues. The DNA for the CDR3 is TGTGCCAGCAGCCAACTCCAAAGCACAGATACGCAGTATTTT. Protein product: CASSQLQSTDTQYF.

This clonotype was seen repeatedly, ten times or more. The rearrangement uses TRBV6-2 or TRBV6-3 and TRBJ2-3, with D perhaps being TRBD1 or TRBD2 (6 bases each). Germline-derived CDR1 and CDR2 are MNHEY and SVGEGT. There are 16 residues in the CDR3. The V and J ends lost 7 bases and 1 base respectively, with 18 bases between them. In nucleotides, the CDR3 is TGTGCCAGCACTACCCGGGACACGGGAGGCACAGATACGCAGTATTTT. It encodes CASTTRDTGGTDTQYF.

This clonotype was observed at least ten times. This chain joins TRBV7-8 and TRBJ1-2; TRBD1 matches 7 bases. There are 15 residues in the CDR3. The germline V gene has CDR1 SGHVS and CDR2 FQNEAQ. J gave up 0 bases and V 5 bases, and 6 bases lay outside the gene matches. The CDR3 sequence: CASSPDRATNYGYTF. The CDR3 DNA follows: TGTGCCAGCAGCCCTGACAGGGCCACTAACTATGGCTACACCTTC.

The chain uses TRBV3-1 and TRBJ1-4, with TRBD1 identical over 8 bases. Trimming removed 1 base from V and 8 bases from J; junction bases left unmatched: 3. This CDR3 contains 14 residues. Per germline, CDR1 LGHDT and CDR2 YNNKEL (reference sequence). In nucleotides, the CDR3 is TGTGCCAGCAGCCAAGGGACAGGGAGCGAAAAACTGTTTTTT. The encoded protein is CASSQGTGSEKLFF.

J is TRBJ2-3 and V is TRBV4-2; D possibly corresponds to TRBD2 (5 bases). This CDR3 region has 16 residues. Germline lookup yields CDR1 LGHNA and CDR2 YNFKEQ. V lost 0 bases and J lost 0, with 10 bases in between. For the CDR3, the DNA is TGTGCCAGCAGCCAAGACCCCCTAGCTAGCACAGATACGCAGTATTTT. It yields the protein CASSQDPLASTDTQYF.

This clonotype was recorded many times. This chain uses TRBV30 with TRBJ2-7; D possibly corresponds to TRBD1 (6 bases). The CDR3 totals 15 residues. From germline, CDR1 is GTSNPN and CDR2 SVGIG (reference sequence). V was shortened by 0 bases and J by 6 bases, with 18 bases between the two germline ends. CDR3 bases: TGTGCCTGGAGTGTACAGATTTCAGGGGCTGGCGAGCAGTACTTC. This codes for CAWSVQISGAGEQYF.

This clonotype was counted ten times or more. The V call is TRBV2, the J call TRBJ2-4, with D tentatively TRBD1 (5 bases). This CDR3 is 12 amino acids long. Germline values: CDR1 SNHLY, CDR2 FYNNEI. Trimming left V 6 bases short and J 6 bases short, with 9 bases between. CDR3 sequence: CASSPDRNIQYF. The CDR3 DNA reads TGTGCCAGCAGCCCCGACAGAAACATTCAGTACTTC.

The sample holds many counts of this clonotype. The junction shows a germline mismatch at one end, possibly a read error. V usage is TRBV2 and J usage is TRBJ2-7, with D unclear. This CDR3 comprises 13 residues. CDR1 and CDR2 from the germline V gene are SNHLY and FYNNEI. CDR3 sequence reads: CASSLGGAYKQYF. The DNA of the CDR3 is TGTGCCAGCAGTCTGGGCGGAGCCTACAAGCAGTACTTC.

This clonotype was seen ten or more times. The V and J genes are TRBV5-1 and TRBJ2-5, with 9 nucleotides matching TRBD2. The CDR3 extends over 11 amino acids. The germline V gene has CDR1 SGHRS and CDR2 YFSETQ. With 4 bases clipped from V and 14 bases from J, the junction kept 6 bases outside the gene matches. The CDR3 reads CASSEAGGQYF. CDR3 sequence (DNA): TGCGCCAGCAGCGAAGCGGGGGGTCAATACTTC.

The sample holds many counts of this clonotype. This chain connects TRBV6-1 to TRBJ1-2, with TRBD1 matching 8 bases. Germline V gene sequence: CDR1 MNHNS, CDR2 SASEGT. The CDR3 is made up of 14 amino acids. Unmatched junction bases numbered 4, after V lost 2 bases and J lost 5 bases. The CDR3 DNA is TGTGCCAGCAGTGAATCGAGACAGGGGTATGGCTACACCTTC. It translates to CASSESRQGYGYTF.

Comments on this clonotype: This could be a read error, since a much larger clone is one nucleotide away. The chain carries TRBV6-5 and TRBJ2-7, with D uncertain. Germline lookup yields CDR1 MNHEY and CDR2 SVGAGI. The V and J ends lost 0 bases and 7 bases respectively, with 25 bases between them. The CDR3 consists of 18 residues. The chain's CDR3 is CASSYSYTDWSSYNEQYF. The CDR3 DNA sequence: TGTGCCAGCAGTTACTCATATACCGACTGGAGCTCCTACAATGAGCAGTACTTC.

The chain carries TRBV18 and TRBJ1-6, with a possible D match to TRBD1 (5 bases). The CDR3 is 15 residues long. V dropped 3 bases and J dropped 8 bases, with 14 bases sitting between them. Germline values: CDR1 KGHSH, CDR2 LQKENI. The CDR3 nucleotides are TGTGCCAGCTCACCGAGGCAGGGTGGAGATTCACCCCTCCACTTT. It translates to CASSPRQGGDSPLHF.

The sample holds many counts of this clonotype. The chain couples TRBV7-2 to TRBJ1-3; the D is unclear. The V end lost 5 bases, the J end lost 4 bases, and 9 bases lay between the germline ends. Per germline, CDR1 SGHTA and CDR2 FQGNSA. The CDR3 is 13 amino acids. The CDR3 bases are TGTGCCAGCAGCACTGGACGGGGAAACACCATATATTTT. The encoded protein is CASSTGRGNTIYF.

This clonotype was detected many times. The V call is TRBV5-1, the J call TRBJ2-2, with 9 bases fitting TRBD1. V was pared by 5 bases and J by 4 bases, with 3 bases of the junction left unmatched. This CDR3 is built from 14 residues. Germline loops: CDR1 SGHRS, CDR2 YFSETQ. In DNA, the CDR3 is TGCGCCAGCAGAGGGACAGGGACCACCGGGGAGCTGTTTTTT. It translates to CASRGTGTTGELFF. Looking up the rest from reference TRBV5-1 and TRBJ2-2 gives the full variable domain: KAGVTQTPRYLIKTRGQQVTLSCSPISGHRSVSWYQQTPGQGLQFLFEYFSETQRNKGNFPGRFSGRQFSNSRSEMNVSTLELGDSALYLCASRGTGTTGELFFGEGSRLTVL.

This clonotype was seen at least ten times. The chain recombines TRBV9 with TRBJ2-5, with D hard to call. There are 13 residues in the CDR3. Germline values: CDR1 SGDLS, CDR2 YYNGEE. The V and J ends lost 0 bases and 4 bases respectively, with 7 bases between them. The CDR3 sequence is CASSVGVGETQYF. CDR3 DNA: TGTGCCAGCAGCGTAGGAGTTGGAGAGACCCAGTACTTC.

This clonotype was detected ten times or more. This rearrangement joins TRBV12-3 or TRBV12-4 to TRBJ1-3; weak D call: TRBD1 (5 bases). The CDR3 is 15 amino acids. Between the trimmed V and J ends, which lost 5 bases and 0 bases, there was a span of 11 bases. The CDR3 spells CASSAPGRSGNTIYF. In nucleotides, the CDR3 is TGTGCCAGCAGTGCCCCAGGGCGCTCTGGAAACACCATATATTTT.

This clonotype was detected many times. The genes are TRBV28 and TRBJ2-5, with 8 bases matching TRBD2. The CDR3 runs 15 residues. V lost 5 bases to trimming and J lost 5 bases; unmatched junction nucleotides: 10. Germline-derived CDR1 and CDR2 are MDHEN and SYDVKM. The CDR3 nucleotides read TGTGCCAGCAGTGACTCGGGGGGGCCTCGCGAGACCCAGTACTTC. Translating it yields CASSDSGGPRETQYF.

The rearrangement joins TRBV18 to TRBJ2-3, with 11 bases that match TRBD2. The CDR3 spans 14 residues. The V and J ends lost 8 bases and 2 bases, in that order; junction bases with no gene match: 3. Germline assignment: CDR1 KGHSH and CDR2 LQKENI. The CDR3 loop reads CASKTSGATDTQYF. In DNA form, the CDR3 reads TGTGCCAGCAAGACTAGCGGGGCCACAGATACGCAGTATTTT.

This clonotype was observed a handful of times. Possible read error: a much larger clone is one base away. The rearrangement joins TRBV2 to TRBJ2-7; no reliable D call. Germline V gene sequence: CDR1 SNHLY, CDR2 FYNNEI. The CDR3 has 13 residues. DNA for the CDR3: TGTGCCAGCAGTGCTAGAGCCTCCTACGAGAAGTACTTC. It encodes CASSARASYEKYF.

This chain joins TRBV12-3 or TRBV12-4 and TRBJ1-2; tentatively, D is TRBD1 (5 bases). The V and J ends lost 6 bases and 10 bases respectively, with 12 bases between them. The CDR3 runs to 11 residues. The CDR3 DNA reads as TGTGCCAGCAGCCCTCAGGGAGCCTACACCTTC. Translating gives CASSPQGAYTF.

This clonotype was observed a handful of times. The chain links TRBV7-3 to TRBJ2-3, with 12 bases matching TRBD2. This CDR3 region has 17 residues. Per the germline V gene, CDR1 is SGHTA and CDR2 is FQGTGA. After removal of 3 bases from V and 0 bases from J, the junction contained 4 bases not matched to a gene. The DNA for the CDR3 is TGTGCCAGCAGCTTTAGACTAGCGGGGGCGAGCACAGATACGCAGTATTTT. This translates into CASSFRLAGASTDTQYF.

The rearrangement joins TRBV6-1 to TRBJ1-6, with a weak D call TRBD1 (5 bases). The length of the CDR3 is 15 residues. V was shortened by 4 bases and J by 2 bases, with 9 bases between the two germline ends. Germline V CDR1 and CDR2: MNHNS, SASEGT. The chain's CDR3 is CASSGRQPYNSPLHF. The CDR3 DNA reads TGTGCCAGCAGTGGGCGACAGCCCTATAATTCACCCCTCCACTTT.

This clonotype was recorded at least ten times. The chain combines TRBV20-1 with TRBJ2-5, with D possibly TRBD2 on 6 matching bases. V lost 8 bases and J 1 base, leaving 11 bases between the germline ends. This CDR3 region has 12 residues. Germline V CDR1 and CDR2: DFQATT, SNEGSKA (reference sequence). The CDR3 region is CSLAWFQETQYF. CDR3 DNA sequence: TGCAGTCTAGCGTGGTTCCAAGAGACCCAGTACTTC.

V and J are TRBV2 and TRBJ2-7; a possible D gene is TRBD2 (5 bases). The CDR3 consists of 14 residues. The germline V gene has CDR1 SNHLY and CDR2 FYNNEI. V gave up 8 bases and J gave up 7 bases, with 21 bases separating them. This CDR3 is CASGKPGNLWEQYF. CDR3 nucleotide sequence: TGTGCCAGCGGAAAACCCGGGAATTTGTGGGAGCAGTACTTC.